The 4 T cell receptor beta chains below all came from one sample that was sequenced in a study of blood T cell repertoires in COVID-19. The assay was immunoSEQ multiplex PCR, and TCRdb's table has in-frame clones only and misses some. This table has about 190,000 clones, over 75% appearing once. Sequenced input: peripheral blood. The receptor source for this set is a woman of 80 years or more with active or convalescent COVID-19.

V usage is TRBV27 and J usage is TRBJ2-7, with D possibly TRBD1 on 7 matching bases. Trimming pared 5 bases from V and 6 bases from J, leaving 17 bases between. From germline, CDR1 is MNHEY and CDR2 SMNVEV (reference sequence). CDR3 length: 14 amino acids. CDR3 sequence: CASSKTGRWFEQYF. Here the CDR3 DNA reads TGTGCCAGCAGTAAGACAGGGAGGTGGTTCGAGCAGTACTTC.

The V gene is TRBV19, the J gene TRBJ1-4; D call uncertain. The V gene lost 2 bases and the J gene lost 0 bases, with 13 bases spanning the gap. CDR1 is LNHDA, CDR2 SQIVND, per germline (reference sequence). The CDR3 totals 17 residues. Written as DNA, the CDR3 is TGTGCCAGTAGTATATCCCTAAACGGTGCAACTAATGAAAAACTGTTTTTT. Amino acid sequence: CASSISLNGATNEKLFF.

The chain uses TRBV6-6 and TRBJ2-5; 13 bases agree with TRBD2. The junction had 8 bases not matched to a gene; V was cut back by 5 bases and J by 2 bases. The CDR3 length is 17 residues. From germline, CDR1 is MNHNY and CDR2 SVGAGI (reference sequence). CDR3 sequence: CASSLVWTSGGQETQYF. The CDR3 bases are TGTGCCAGCAGTCTCGTCTGGACTAGCGGGGGACAAGAGACCCAGTACTTC.

The V and J genes are TRBV28 and TRBJ1-2, with 8 bases lining up with TRBD1. The CDR3 has 14 amino acids. Trimming removed 8 bases from V and 5 bases from J; junction bases left unmatched: 10. The germline CDR1 and CDR2 sequences are MDHEN and SYDVKM. DNA of the CDR3: TGTGCCAGCCACCCCCCGGGACAGGCTTATGGCTACACCTTC. Amino acid sequence: CASHPPGQAYGYTF.